Sequencing of this TCR beta chain was carried out in a study of persistence of HIV-infected CD4 T cells. CDR1 is MGHRA and CDR2 is YSYEKL in the germline V gene. This CDR3 region has 14 residues. V was trimmed by 1 base and J by 6 bases, leaving 13 bases between them. Overlapping HIV-1 Gag 15-mer peptides at approximately 0.96 ug per peptide per mL were used. CD40L/CD69 double-negative CD45RO-high memory CD4+ T cells were collected. The immunoSEQ assay was version 4, run in survey mode. The data were produced by immunoSEQ multiplex PCR, yet TCRdb's version contains in-frame clones alone and is incomplete. Of around 60,000 clones listed, under 80% were seen once; the top ten hold around 1.7%. Remarks on this clone: Its antigen is currently unknown.

This clonotype was sampled from an adult man with HIV who was CMV-seropositive. This sample comprised CD4+ T cells sorted from PBMCs after roughly 19-hour stimulation, obtained from a patient who received antiretroviral therapy. The chain carries TRBV4-1 and TRBJ2-7, with D hard to call. The CDR3 DNA reads as TGCGCCAGCAGCCAAGGAGTAGCTACTCCCGAGCAGTACTTC. Amino acids: CASSQGVATPEQYF.